This is a list of T cell receptor beta chains from one sample in a study of blood T cell repertoires in COVID-19. Clones were sequenced by immunoSEQ multiplex PCR, and TCRdb holds only the in-frame ones, with some missing. This sample carries roughly 130,000 clones, approximately 84% of them seen once, and the ten largest clones take more than 3%. The sample comprised PBMCs or T cells enriched from blood (not recorded which). These receptors were obtained from a woman between 45 and 60 years old with acute COVID-19. The CDR3 runs from the conserved cysteine through the conserved F or W. A D gene is named only where the DNA matches it firmly. Rows may omit the clone size; those that give it use once, few, many or a size class.

>.|TRBV19|TRBJ1-5|.
CASRVGRDNQPQHF
TGTGCCAGTAGGGTGGGCAGAGACAATCAGCCCCAGCATTTT
>.|TRBV7-9|TRBJ2-5|TRBD1
CASSLGTGVIETQYF
TGTGCCAGCAGCTTAGGGACAGGGGTTATTGAGACCCAGTACTTC
>.|TRBV11-2|TRBJ1-2|TRBD1
CASSFLPPGQGYYGYTF
TGTGCCAGCAGCTTCCTCCCACCGGGACAGGGGTACTATGGCTACACCTTC
>.|TRBV6-5|TRBJ1-3|.
CASSPRGAHRTIYF
TGTGCCAGCAGCCCGCGGGGGGCCCATAGGACCATATATTTT
>few|TRBV7-9|TRBJ2-1|.
CASSFGPGQNEQFF
TGTGCCAGCAGCTTCGGCCCAGGTCAGAATGAGCAGTTCTTC
>.|TRBV12-5|TRBJ1-1|.
CASGPGRTEAFF
TGTGCTAGTGGCCCGGGTAGGACTGAAGCTTTCTTT
>.|TRBV3-1/TRBV3-2|TRBJ2-1|TRBD2
CASRARGGSGDEQFF
TGTGCCAGCAGGGCCCGGGGCGGGAGTGGCGATGAGCAGTTCTTC
>.|TRBV19|TRBJ1-2|TRBD1
CASRIWQGAGGYTF
TGTGCCAGTAGAATCTGGCAGGGGGCGGGTGGCTACACCTTC
>.|TRBV27|TRBJ2-1|TRBD2
CASSYRTSGNSYNEQFF
TGTGCCAGCAGTTATAGGACTAGCGGGAATTCCTACAATGAGCAGTTCTTC
>once|TRBV5-8|TRBJ1-5|TRBD1
CASSFRGPGQPQHF
TGTGCCAGCAGTTTCAGGGGGCCGGGACAGCCCCAGCATTTT
>.|TRBV19|TRBJ2-5|.
CASSISGSQETQYF
TGTGCCAGTAGTATTTCGGGGAGCCAAGAGACCCAGTACTTC
>.|TRBV5-1|TRBJ2-1|TRBD2
CASSTPAGGPNEQFF
TGCGCCAGCAGCACGCCCGCGGGAGGACCCAATGAGCAGTTCTTC
>.|TRBV18|TRBJ1-1|.
CASSRQENTEAFF
TGTGCCAGCTCCCGACAGGAAAACACTGAAGCTTTCTTT
>.|TRBV7-9|TRBJ2-1|TRBD2
CASRPRLAGEAYEQFF
TGTGCCAGCAGGCCGAGACTAGCGGGGGAGGCCTATGAGCAGTTCTTC
>.|TRBV30|TRBJ2-7|TRBD2
CACQEGLAARDEQYF
TGTGCCTGCCAGGAGGGACTAGCGGCAAGGGACGAGCAGTACTTC
>.|TRBV28|TRBJ1-5|.
CASSFRRGGQNQPQHF
TGTGCCAGCAGTTTTCGCCGTGGAGGGCAGAATCAGCCCCAGCATTTT
>.|TRBV5-4|TRBJ2-3|.
CASTPRVSSTTDTQYF
TGTGCCAGCACCCCGCGGGTCAGCTCAACGACAGATACGCAGTATTTT
>.|TRBV20-1|TRBJ2-5|TRBD2
CSASLIAGDQETQYF
TGCAGTGCTAGTTTAATAGCGGGGGACCAAGAGACCCAGTACTTC
>few|TRBV19|TRBJ2-7|.
CASSARGSGGNYEQYF
TGTGCCAGTAGTGCTCGGGGGTCAGGGGGAAACTACGAGCAGTACTTC
>.|TRBV7-8|TRBJ1-2|TRBD1
CASRPGQGLDYGYTF
TGTGCCAGCAGACCCGGACAGGGTTTGGACTATGGCTACACCTTC
>few|TRBV5-1|TRBJ2-1|.
CASSPGLGLAGPWDLQFF
TGCGCCAGCAGCCCGGGACTGGGTCTGGCCGGGCCTTGGGATCTCCAGTTCTTC
>once|TRBV6-6|TRBJ1-3|.
CASSYPIDQGVGTIYF
TGTGCCAGCAGTTACCCCATCGATCAGGGCGTAGGCACCATATATTTT
>once|TRBV7-2|TRBJ2-5|.
CASSLARVKETQYF
TGTGCCAGCAGCTTAGCGCGGGTCAAAGAGACCCAGTACTTC
>.|TRBV28|TRBJ2-7|TRBD1
CASSFVSQGAGEQYF
TGTGCCAGCAGTTTTGTCTCGCAGGGGGCAGGGGAGCAGTACTTC
>few|TRBV7-2|TRBJ2-7|TRBD2
CASSFGGLADSYEQYF
TGTGCCAGCAGCTTTGGGGGACTAGCGGACTCCTACGAGCAGTACTTC
>.|TRBV28|TRBJ1-2|TRBD1
CASSLGGQGEHGYTF
TGTGCCAGCAGTTTAGGGGGACAGGGGGAGCATGGCTACACCTTC
>few|TRBV5-5|TRBJ2-3|.
CASRWGSYTDTQYF
TGTGCCAGCAGATGGGGCAGCTACACAGATACGCAGTATTTT
>.|TRBV19|TRBJ1-5|.
CASSMGAGQHQPQHF
TGTGCCAGTAGTATGGGGGCCGGACAGCATCAGCCCCAGCATTTT
>.|TRBV7-6|TRBJ2-3|TRBD1
CASSPADRAGDTQYF
TGTGCCAGCAGCCCGGCGGACAGGGCTGGAGATACGCAGTATTTT
>.|TRBV4-1|TRBJ2-7|TRBD2
CASSQDPGLASYEQYF
TGCGCCAGCAGCCAAGATCCGGGACTAGCGTCTTACGAGCAGTACTTC
>.|TRBV29-1|TRBJ1-1|TRBD1
CSVDRQGREAFF
TGCAGCGTTGACCGACAGGGGAGAGAAGCTTTCTTT
>.|TRBV5-5|TRBJ2-5|TRBD1
CASSPPTGSQETQYF
TGTGCCAGCAGCCCCCCGACAGGGAGCCAAGAGACCCAGTACTTC
>.|TRBV11-1|TRBJ2-7|.
CASSFSGYEQYF
TGTGCCAGCAGCTTTAGTGGCTACGAGCAGTACTTC
>.|TRBV4-1|TRBJ1-1|TRBD1
CASSQDRDSHSNTEAFF
TGCGCCAGCAGCCAAGACCGGGACAGTCACTCTAACACTGAAGCTTTCTTT
>.|TRBV27|TRBJ2-6|TRBD1
CASSQGAGANVLTF
TGTGCCAGCAGCCAGGGGGCTGGGGCCAACGTCCTGACTTTC